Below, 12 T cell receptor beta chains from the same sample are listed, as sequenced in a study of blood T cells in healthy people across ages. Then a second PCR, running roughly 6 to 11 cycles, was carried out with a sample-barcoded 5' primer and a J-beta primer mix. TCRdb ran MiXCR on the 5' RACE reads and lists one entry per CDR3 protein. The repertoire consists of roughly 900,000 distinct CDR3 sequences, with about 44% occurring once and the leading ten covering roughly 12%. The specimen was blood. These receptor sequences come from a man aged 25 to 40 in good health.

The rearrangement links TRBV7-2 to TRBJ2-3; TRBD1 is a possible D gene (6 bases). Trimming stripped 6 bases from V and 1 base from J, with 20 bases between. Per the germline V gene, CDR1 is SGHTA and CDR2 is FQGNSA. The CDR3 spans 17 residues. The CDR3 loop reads CASSHQPPGQGTDTQYF. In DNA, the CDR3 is TGTGCCAGCAGTCACCAGCCCCCGGGACAAGGCACAGATACGCAGTATTTT.

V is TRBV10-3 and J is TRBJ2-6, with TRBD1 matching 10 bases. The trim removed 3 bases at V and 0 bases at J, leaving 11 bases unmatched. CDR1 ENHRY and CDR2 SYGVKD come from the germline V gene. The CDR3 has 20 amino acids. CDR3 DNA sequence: TGTGCCATCAGTGATCTGACAGGGGGCGCTTGGAACTCTGGGGCCAACGTCCTGACTTTC. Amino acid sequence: CAISDLTGGAWNSGANVLTF.

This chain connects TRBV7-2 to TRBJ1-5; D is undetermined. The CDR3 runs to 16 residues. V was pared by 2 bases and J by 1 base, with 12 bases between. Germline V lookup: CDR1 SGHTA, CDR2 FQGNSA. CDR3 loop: CASSLRTDGSNQPQHF. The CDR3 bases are TGTGCCAGCAGCTTACGGACGGACGGCAGCAATCAGCCCCAGCATTTT.

CDR3 protein: CSADTTAVDGYTF. The CDR3 bases are TGCAGCGCCGACACCACGGCGGTTGATGGCTACACCTTC. The chain couples TRBV29-1 to TRBJ1-2, with no clear D. The ends were cut back, 7 bases at V and 6 bases at J, with 18 bases in the middle. The CDR3 loop spans 13 amino acids. Germline V gives CDR1 SQVTM, CDR2 ANQGSEA.

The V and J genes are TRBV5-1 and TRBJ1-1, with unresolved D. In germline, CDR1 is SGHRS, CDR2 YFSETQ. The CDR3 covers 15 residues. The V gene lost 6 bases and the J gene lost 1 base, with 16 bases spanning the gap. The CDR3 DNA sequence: TGCGCCAGCACCGAGACGGCCCTTTGGAACACTGAAGCTTTCTTT. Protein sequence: CASTETALWNTEAFF.

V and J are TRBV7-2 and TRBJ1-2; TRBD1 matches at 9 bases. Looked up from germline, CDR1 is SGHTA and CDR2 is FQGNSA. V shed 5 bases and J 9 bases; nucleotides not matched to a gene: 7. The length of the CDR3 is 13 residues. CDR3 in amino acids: CASSMLQGASYTF. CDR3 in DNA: TGTGCCAGCAGCATGTTACAGGGGGCCAGCTACACCTTC.

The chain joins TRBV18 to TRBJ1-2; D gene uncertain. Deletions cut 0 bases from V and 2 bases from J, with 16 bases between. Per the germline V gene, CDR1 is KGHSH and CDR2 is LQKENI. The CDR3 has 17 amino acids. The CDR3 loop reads CASSPPAGKFTNYGYTF. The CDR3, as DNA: TGTGCCAGCTCACCACCTGCCGGGAAGTTTACGAACTATGGCTACACCTTC.

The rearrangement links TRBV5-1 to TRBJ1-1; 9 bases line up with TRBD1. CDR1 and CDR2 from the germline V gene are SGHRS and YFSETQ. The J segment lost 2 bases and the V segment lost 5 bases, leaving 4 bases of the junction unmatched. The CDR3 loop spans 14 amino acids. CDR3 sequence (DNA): TGCGCCAGCAGAGAGGGACAGGGAAACACTGAAGCTTTCTTT. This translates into CASREGQGNTEAFF. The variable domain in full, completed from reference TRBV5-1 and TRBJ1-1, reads KAGVTQTPRYLIKTRGQQVTLSCSPISGHRSVSWYQQTPGQGLQFLFEYFSETQRNKGNFPGRFSGRQFSNSRSEMNVSTLELGDSALYLCASREGQGNTEAFFGQGTRLTVV.

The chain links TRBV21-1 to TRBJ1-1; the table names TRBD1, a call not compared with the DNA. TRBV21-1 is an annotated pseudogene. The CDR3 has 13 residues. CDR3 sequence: CASSAREAAEAFF. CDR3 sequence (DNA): TGTGCCAGCAGCGCCCGGGAGGCAGCTGAAGCTTTCTTT.

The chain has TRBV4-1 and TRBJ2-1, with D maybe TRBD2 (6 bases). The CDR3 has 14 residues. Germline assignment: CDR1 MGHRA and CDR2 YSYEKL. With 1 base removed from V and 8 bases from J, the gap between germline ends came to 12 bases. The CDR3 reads CASSQGLGAYEQFF. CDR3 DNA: TGCGCCAGCAGCCAAGGACTAGGGGCTTATGAGCAGTTCTTC.

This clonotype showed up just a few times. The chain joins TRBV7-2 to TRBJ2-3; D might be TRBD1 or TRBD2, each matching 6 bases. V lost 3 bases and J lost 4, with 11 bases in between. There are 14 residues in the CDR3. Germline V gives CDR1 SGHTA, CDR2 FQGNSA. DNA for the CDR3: TGTGCCAGCAGCTTCGGGGGCTCGGCAGATACGCAGTATTTT. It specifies CASSFGGSADTQYF.

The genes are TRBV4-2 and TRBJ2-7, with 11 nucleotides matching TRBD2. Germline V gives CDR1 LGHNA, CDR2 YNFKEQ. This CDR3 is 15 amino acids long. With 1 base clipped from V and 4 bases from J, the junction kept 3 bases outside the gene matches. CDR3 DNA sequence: TGTGCCAGCAGCCAAGGAGGGACTAGCGGTTACGAGCAGTACTTC. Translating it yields CASSQGGTSGYEQYF.